This T cell receptor beta chain came from a study of blood T cells in healthy people across ages. Combining a sample-barcoded 5' primer with a J-beta primer mix, a second PCR ran for about 6 to 11 cycles. TCRdb reprocessed the 5' RACE reads with MiXCR, giving one entry per CDR3 protein. Among over a million distinct CDR3 sequences listed, over 35% were seen once. Trimming removed 3 bases at V and 5 bases at J, with 14 bases between. The CDR3 is made up of 14 amino acids. Germline CDR1 is KGHSH and CDR2 is LQKENI. This clonotype was obtained from a woman in her sixties or seventies in good health. Sequencing was performed on blood. This chain joins TRBV18 and TRBJ2-7; D gene unclear. The CDR3 sequence: CASSPTALLDEQYF. The CDR3 DNA is TGTGCCAGCTCACCGACCGCACTTTTAGACGAGCAGTACTTC.